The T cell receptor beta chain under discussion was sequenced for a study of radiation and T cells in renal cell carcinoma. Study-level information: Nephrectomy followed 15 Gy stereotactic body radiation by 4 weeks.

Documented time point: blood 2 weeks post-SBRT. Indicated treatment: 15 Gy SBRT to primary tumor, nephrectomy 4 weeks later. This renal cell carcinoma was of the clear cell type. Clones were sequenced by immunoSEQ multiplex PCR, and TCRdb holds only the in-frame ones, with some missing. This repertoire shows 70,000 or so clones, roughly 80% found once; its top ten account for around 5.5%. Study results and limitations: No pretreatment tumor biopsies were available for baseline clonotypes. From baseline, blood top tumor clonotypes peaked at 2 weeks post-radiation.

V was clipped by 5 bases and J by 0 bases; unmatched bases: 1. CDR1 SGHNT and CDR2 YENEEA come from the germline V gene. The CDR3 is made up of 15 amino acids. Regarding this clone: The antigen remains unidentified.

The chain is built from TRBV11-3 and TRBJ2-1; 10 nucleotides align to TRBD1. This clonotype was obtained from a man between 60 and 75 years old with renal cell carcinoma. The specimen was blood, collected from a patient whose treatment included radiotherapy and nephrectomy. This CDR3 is CASSRDRGSYNEQFF. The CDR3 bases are TGTGCCAGCAGCCGGGACAGGGGCTCCTACAATGAGCAGTTCTTC.